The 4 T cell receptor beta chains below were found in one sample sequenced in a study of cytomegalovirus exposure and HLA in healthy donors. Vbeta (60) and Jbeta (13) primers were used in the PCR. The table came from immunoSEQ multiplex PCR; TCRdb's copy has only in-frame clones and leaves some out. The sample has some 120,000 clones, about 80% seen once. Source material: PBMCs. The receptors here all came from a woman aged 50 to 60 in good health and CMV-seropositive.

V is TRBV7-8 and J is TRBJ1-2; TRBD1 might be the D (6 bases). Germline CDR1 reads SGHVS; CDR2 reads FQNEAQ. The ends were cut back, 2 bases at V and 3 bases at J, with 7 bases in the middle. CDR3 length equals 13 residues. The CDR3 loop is CASSLSGDYGYTF. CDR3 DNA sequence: TGTGCCAGCAGCTTATCAGGGGACTATGGCTACACCTTC. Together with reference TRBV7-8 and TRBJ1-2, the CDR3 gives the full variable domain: GAGVSQSPRYKVAKRGQDVALRCDPISGHVSLFWYQQALGQGPEFLTYFQNEAQLDKSGLPSDRFFAERPEGSVSTLKIQRTQQEDSAVYLCASSLSGDYGYTFGSGTRLTVV.

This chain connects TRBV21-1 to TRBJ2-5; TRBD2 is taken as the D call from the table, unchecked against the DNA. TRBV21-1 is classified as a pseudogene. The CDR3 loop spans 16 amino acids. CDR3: CASSKASGRFQETQYF. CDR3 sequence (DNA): TGTGCCAGCAGCAAAGCCAGCGGGAGGTTCCAAGAGACCCAGTACTTC.

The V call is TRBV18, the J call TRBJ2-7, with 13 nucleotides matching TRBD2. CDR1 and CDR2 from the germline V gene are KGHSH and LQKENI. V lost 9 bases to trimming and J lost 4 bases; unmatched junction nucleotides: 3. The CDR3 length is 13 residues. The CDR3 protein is CASGTSGKYEQYF. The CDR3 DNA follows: TGTGCCAGTGGGACTAGCGGGAAATACGAGCAGTACTTC.

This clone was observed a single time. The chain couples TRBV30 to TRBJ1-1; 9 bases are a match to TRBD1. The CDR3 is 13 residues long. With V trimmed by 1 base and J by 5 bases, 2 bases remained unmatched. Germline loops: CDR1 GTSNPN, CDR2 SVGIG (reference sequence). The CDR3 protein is CAWSGDRGTEAFF. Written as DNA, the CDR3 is TGTGCCTGGAGTGGAGACAGGGGGACTGAAGCTTTCTTT.